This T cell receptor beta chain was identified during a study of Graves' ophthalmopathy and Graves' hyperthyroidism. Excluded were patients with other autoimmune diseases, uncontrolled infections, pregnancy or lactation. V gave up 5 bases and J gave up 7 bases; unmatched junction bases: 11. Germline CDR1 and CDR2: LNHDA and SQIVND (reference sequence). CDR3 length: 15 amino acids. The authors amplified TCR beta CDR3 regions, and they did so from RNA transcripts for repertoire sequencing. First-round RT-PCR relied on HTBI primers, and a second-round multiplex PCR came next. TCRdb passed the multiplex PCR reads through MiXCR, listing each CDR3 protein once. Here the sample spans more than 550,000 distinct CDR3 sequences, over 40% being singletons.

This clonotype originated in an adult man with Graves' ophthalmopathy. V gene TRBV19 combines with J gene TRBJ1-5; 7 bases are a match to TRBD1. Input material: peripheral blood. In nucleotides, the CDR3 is TGTGCCAGTAGTCCAGGAAAACAGGGGAACCAGCCCCAGCATTTT. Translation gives CASSPGKQGNQPQHF.